The rows below give T cell receptor beta chains drawn from one sample of a study of T cell responses to AZD1222 COVID-19 vaccine. Generated by immunoSEQ multiplex PCR, the TCRdb table keeps only in-frame clones and is missing some. Of some 150,000 clones listed, around 90% are singletons. Sequencing used peripheral blood, obtained on day 0 of AZD1222 vaccination. All receptors come from an adult in good health. CDR3s leave out the opening cysteine and the closing phenylalanine or tryptophan.

j_call: TRBJ2-1
v_call: TRBV5-6
cdr3_aa: ASSSGTSNYNEQF

j_call: TRBJ1-1
v_call: TRBV6-5
cdr3_aa: ASSYFRQVNTEAF

j_call: TRBJ1-6
v_call: TRBV5-6
cdr3_aa: ASSLSGPSSYNSPLH

j_call: TRBJ1-3
v_call: TRBV4-1
cdr3_aa: ASSQDEVNTIY

j_call: TRBJ1-5
v_call: TRBV11-1
cdr3_aa: ASSLESNQPQH

j_call: TRBJ2-7
v_call: TRBV5-1
cdr3_aa: ASSASGNYEQY

j_call: TRBJ2-7
v_call: TRBV6-5
cdr3_aa: ASSRGVVPSEQY

j_call: TRBJ2-2
v_call: TRBV5-5
cdr3_aa: ASSFTGQGTGELF

j_call: TRBJ1-6
v_call: TRBV14
cdr3_aa: ASSQTQGSYNSPLH

j_call: TRBJ1-1
v_call: TRBV5-4
cdr3_aa: ASSAVGGDAEAF

j_call: TRBJ1-1
v_call: TRBV6-2/TRBV6-3
cdr3_aa: ASSYSTGTEAF

j_call: TRBJ2-6
v_call: TRBV9
cdr3_aa: ASSPRLAGGSGANVLT

j_call: TRBJ2-5
v_call: TRBV6-1
cdr3_aa: ASSEGGGTQETQY

j_call: TRBJ1-4
v_call: TRBV30
cdr3_aa: AWSATGEDEKLF

j_call: TRBJ2-7
v_call: TRBV5-1
cdr3_aa: ASSPSPGHTYEQY

j_call: TRBJ1-4
v_call: TRBV28
cdr3_aa: ASSAGGATNEKLF

j_call: TRBJ1-3
v_call: TRBV19
cdr3_aa: ASSIGRRRNTIY

j_call: TRBJ2-3
v_call: TRBV28
cdr3_aa: ASSFVGNTGQGKDTQY

j_call: TRBJ2-1
v_call: TRBV7-9
cdr3_aa: ASQSGRAYEQF

j_call: TRBJ1-1
v_call: TRBV27
cdr3_aa: ASNPVGGSTEAF

j_call: TRBJ2-3
v_call: TRBV27
cdr3_aa: ASSLFPSADTQY

j_call: TRBJ2-1
v_call: TRBV5-6
cdr3_aa: ASSKTGPQQF

j_call: TRBJ2-3
v_call: TRBV4-1
cdr3_aa: ASSQEWSGRDTQY

j_call: TRBJ1-2
v_call: TRBV27
cdr3_aa: ASSLSRAGLAGYT

j_call: TRBJ1-2
v_call: TRBV27
cdr3_aa: ASSPFDQTGGYT

j_call: TRBJ2-3
v_call: TRBV10-3
cdr3_aa: AIGPGDTQY

j_call: TRBJ1-2
v_call: TRBV27
cdr3_aa: ASSLSTGVYGYT

j_call: TRBJ1-5
v_call: TRBV7-2
cdr3_aa: ASSSPTGLGQPQH

j_call: TRBJ2-1
v_call: TRBV7-2
cdr3_aa: ASSLPGSGSRRNEQF

j_call: TRBJ2-7
v_call: TRBV7-6
cdr3_aa: ASSSAHAGLAGARSYEQY

j_call: TRBJ2-1
v_call: TRBV30
cdr3_aa: AWTPSKASEQF

j_call: TRBJ2-3
v_call: TRBV3-1/TRBV3-2
cdr3_aa: ASSQVAGRTDTQY

j_call: TRBJ1-1
v_call: TRBV7-6
cdr3_aa: ASSPMGQFAF

j_call: TRBJ2-7
v_call: TRBV5-4
cdr3_aa: ASSPGLLAYEQY

j_call: TRBJ1-2
v_call: TRBV7-3
cdr3_aa: ASSPNPGPDLSGYT

j_call: TRBJ2-7
v_call: TRBV7-2
cdr3_aa: ASSLGTITYEQY

j_call: TRBJ1-2
v_call: TRBV28
cdr3_aa: ATREGLGYGYT

j_call: TRBJ2-5
v_call: TRBV27
cdr3_aa: ASSLLGGEETQY

j_call: TRBJ2-7
v_call: TRBV11-2
cdr3_aa: ASSLRSNSYEQY

j_call: TRBJ2-5
v_call: TRBV30
cdr3_aa: AWSSGGSWQETQY

j_call: TRBJ1-1
v_call: TRBV15
cdr3_aa: ATSRVGVDTEAF

j_call: TRBJ2-2
v_call: TRBV3-1/TRBV3-2
cdr3_aa: ASSQEGLAGNTGELF

j_call: TRBJ1-6
v_call: TRBV7-9
cdr3_aa: ASSSQGTLNNSPLH

j_call: TRBJ2-1
v_call: TRBV14
cdr3_aa: ASSPGNYEQF

j_call: TRBJ2-7
v_call: TRBV7-2
cdr3_aa: ASSRTSHDRGRTYEQY

j_call: TRBJ1-2
v_call: TRBV28
cdr3_aa: ASSLSTTGTVYGYT

j_call: TRBJ1-1
v_call: TRBV15
cdr3_aa: ATSRVQNTEAF

j_call: TRBJ2-5
v_call: TRBV9
cdr3_aa: ASSVGGAQETQY

j_call: TRBJ1-5
v_call: TRBV28
cdr3_aa: ASSFDSVSYNQPQH

j_call: TRBJ2-3
v_call: TRBV5-1
cdr3_aa: ASSLAGGPTDTQY

j_call: TRBJ2-1
v_call: TRBV7-8
cdr3_aa: ASSLRLGGGPLL

j_call: TRBJ2-3
v_call: TRBV23-1
cdr3_aa: ASSPSVRYTQY

j_call: TRBJ1-1
v_call: TRBV29-1
cdr3_aa: SVQDRSGSRTEAF

j_call: TRBJ2-3
v_call: TRBV28
cdr3_aa: ASSFMPSGSGTDTQY